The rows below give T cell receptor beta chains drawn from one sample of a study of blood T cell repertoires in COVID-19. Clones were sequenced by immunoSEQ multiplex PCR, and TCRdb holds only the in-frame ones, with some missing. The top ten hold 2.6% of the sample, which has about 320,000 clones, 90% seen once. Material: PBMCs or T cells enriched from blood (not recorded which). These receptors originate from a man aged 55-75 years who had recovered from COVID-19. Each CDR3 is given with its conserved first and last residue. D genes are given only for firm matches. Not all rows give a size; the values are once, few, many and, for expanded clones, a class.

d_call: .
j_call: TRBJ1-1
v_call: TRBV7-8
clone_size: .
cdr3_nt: TGTGCCAGCAGCTTAACGACTCAGGGAAGAGGCACTGAAGCTTTCTTT
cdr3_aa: CASSLTTQGRGTEAFF

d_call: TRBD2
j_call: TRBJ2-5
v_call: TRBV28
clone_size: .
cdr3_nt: TGTGCCAGCAGTTTGTCTGGATCTAGCGGGAGTCGGACCCAGTACTTC
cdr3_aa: CASSLSGSSGSRTQYF

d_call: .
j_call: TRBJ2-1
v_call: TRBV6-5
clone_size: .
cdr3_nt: TGTGCCAGCAGTACCCGACATCCCCAGGAGCAGTTCTTC
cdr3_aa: CASSTRHPQEQFF

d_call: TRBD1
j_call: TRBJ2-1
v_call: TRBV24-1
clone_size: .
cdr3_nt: TGTGCCACCAGTAGACAGGGGGCCACGAGCTCCTACAATGAGCAGTTCTTC
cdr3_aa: CATSRQGATSSYNEQFF

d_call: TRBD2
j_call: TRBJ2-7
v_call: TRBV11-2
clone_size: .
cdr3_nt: TGTGCCAGCAGCGCAGCGGGGCAGGGTTACGAGCAGTACTTC
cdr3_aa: CASSAAGQGYEQYF

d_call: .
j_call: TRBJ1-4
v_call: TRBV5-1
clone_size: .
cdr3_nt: TGCGCCAGCAGCTTGGCCTCTGCAACTAATGAAAAACTGTTTTTT
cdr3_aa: CASSLASATNEKLFF

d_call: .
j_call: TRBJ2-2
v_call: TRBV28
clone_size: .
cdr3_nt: TGTGCCAGCATCTTACAGCTAGCGACCGGGGAGCTGTTTTTT
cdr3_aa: CASILQLATGELFF

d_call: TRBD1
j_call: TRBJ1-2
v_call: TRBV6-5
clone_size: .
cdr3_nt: TGTGCCAGCAGTAGGACAGGGGAGACGGATGGCTACACCTTC
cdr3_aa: CASSRTGETDGYTF

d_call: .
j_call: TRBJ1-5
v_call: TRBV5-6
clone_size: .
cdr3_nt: TGTGCCAGCAGAAAAACAGGGCTTGGCAATCAGCCCCAGCATTTT
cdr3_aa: CASRKTGLGNQPQHF

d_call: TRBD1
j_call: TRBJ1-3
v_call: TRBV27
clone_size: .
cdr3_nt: TGTGCCAGCAGCCGACAGGGAATCTATGGAAACACCATATATTTT
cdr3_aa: CASSRQGIYGNTIYF

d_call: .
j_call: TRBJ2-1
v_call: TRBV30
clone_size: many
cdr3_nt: TGTGCCTGGAGTGGACATTCCTCCTACAATGAGCAGTTCTTC
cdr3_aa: CAWSGHSSYNEQFF

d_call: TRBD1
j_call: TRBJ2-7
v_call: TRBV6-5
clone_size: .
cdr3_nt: TGTGCCAGCAGTAAACAGGGGGGTACCTACGAGCAGTACTTC
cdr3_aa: CASSKQGGTYEQYF

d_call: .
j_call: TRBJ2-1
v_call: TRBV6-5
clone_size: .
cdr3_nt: TGTGCCAGCAGTTTAGGGACATACAATGAGCAGTTCTTC
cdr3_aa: CASSLGTYNEQFF

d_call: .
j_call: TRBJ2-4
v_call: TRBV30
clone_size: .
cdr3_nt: TGTGCCTGGAGTGCAATAGCCAAAAACATTCAGTACTTC
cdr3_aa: CAWSAIAKNIQYF

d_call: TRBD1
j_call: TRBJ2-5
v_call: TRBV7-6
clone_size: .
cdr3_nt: TGTGCCAGCAGCTTTAGGGACAGGAGGCAGTTAGAGACCCAGTACTTC
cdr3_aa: CASSFRDRRQLETQYF

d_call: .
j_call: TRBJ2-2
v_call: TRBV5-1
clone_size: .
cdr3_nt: TGCGCCAGCAGCTTGGACATAAACACCGGGGAGCTGTTTTTT
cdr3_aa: CASSLDINTGELFF

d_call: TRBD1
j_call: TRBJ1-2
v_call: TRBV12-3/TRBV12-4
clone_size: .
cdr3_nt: TGTGCCAGCAGCCCAGGGGGGTATGGCTACACCTTC
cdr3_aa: CASSPGGYGYTF

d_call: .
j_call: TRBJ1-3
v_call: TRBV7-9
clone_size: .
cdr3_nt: TGTGCCAGCAGCTTGGGTGCTTTTAGGGGCTCTGGAAACACCATATATTTT
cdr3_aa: CASSLGAFRGSGNTIYF

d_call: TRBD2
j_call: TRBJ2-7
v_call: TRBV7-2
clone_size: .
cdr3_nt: TGTGCCAGCAGCTTAGATGCGGGACTAGCGGGGTCTTTATGGTACTTC
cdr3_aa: CASSLDAGLAGSLWYF

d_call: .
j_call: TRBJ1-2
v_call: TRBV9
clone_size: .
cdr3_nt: TGTGCCAGCAGCGTAGAAAGGGGTTATGGCTACACCTTC
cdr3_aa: CASSVERGYGYTF

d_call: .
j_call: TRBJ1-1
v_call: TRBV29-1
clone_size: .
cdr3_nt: TGCAGCGTTGAATGGCTCCACACTGAAGCTTTCTTT
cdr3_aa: CSVEWLHTEAFF

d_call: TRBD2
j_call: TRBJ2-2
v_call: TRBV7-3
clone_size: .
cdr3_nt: TGTGCCAGCAGCCCCAATAGCGGGGGGGCCACTGGCGGGGAGCTGTTTTTT
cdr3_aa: CASSPNSGGATGGELFF

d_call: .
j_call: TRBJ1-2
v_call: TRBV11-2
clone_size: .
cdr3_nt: TGTGCCAGCAGCTTAGTGGGCAACAACTATGGCTACACCTTC
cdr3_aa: CASSLVGNNYGYTF

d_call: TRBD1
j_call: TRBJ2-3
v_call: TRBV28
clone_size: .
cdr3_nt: TGTGCCAGCAGTTCTCTCGACAGGGCTAGCACAGATACGCAGTATTTT
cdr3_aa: CASSSLDRASTDTQYF

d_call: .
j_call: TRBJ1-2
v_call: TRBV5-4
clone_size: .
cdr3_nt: TGTGCCAGCAGCTTGGGAACCCCAGGGGAGAGCTATGGCTACACCTTC
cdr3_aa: CASSLGTPGESYGYTF

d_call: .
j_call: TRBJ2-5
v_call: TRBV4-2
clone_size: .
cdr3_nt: TGTGCCAGCAGCCTCGGCGGTGTGAAAGCGGAGCAGTACTTC
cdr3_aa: CASSLGGVKAEQYF

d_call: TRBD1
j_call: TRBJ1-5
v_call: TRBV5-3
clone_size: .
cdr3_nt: TGTGCCAGAAGCATACCACAGGGGGCCCACCAGCCCCAGCATTTT
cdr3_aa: CARSIPQGAHQPQHF

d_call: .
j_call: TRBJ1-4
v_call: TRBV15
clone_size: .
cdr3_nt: TGTGCCACCAGCAGGGGGAGCGGAGGGTCTTTGGAAAAACTGTTTTTT
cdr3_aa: CATSRGSGGSLEKLFF

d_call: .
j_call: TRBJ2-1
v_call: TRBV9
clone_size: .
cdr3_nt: TGTGCCAGCAGCGTAGATCGACTAGGAGCTGGGGAGCAGTTCTTC
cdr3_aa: CASSVDRLGAGEQFF

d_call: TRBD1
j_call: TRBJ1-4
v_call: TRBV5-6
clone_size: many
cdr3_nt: TGTGCCAGCAGCTCGACAGGGGGAAATGAAAAACTGTTTTTT
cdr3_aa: CASSSTGGNEKLFF

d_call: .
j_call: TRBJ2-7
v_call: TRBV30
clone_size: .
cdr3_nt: TGTGCCTGGAGTGCAGGGGTCAAGGGCGAGCAGTACTTC
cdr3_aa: CAWSAGVKGEQYF

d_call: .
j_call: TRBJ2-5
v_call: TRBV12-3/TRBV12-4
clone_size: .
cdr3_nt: TGTGCCAGCAGTTTCCCCCGGGAGACCCAGTACTTC
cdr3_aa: CASSFPRETQYF

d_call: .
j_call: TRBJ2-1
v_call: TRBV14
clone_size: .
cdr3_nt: TGTGCCAGCAGCGGGGACTCCAGGGAATGGTTCTTC
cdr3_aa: CASSGDSREWFF

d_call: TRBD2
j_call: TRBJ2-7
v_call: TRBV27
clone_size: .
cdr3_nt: TGTGCCAGCAGTTTTACGGGACTAGTCTACGAGCAGTACTTC
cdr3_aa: CASSFTGLVYEQYF

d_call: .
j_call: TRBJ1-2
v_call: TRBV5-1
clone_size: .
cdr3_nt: TGCGCCAGCAGCTTGGAACCAATACCAGGGTATGGCTACACCTTC
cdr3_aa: CASSLEPIPGYGYTF

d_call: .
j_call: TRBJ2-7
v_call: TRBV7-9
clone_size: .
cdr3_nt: TGTGCCAGCAGCTTAGGTCCCAGGGAGCAGTACTTC
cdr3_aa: CASSLGPREQYF

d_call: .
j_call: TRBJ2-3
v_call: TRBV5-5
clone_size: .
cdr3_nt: TGTGCCAGCAGCCACCTTCGGGATACGCAGTATTTT
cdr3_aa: CASSHLRDTQYF

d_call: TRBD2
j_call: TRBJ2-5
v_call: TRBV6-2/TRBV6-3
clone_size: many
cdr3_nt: TGTGCCAGCAGTTACACGGGGGAGGGTCTCCAAGAGACCCAGTACTTC
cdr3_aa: CASSYTGEGLQETQYF

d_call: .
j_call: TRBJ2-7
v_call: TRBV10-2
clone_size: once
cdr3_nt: TGCGCCAGCAGTGAGGCCCGGGGGGCGGGGTCCTACGAGCAGTACTTC
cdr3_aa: CASSEARGAGSYEQYF

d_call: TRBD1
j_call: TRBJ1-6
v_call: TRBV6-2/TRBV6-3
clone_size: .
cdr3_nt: TGTGCCAGCAGTTACTCATTGACAGGGGATTTGAATTCACCCCTCCACTTT
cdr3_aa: CASSYSLTGDLNSPLHF

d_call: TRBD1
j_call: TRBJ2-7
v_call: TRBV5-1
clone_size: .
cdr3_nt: TGCGCCAGCAGCTTGTCGACAGGGGAGGACGAGCAGTACTTC
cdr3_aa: CASSLSTGEDEQYF

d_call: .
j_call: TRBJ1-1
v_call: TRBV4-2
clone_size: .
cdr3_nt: TGTGCCAGCAGCCAAGGTCAGGGAGGGTTGGCTGAAGCTTTCTTT
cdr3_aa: CASSQGQGGLAEAFF

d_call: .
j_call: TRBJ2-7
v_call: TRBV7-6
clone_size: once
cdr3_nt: TGTGCCAGCAGCTTAGCGGGCAGCTACGAGCAGTACTTC
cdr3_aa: CASSLAGSYEQYF

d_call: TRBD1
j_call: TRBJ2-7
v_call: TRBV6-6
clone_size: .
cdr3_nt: TGTGCCAGCAGTCTTGACAGGGTAGGTTACGAGCAGTACTTC
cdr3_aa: CASSLDRVGYEQYF

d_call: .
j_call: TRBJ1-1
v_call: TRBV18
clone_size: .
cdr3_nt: TGTGCCAGCTCGGAACAGGGTATGGGCACTGAAGCTTTCTTT
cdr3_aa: CASSEQGMGTEAFF

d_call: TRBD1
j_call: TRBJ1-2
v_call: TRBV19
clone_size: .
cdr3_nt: TGTGCCAGTCAGGGGGGTCCCTATGGCTACACCTTC
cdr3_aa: CASQGGPYGYTF